The subject of this entry is one TCR beta chain. Which antigen it targets is not known. Per-nucleotide qualities are absent, and no much larger clonotype sits a single base away. The sample's time point label, decoded: baseline before first vaccination. The vaccinee samples were drawn from two UK trials, COV001 and COV002, one of which was a single-blind randomized controlled phase 2/3 trial testing AZD1222 (ChAdOx1 nCoV-19) in healthy adults. For TCRbeta chain sequencing, PBMC samples were collected from trial participants at day 0 and at day 28 after the second dose. These data originate in a study of T cell responses to AZD1222 COVID-19 vaccine (dated by TCRdb to the early 2020s). For the wider study: AZD1222 recipients with second doses at about 4 weeks or about 12 weeks were pooled, because spike-specific TCR depth and breadth did not differ between schedules. Trial participants were enrolled by age into subgroups of 18-55, 56-69 and 70-plus years, and about 150, 27 and 61 TCR-sequenced participants, respectively, were included in these subgroups. A total of over 230 trial participants underwent TCR sequencing, of whom under 220 had received two doses of AZD1222 and around 26 had received two doses of the MenACWY control vaccine.

The CDR3 regions of human TCRbeta chains were subjected to immunosequencing. On the study's bioinformatics: Repertoire TCRs were matched against a reference library of SARS-CoV-2-specific TCRs generated with the MIRA antigen-specificity platform. Breadth meant the fraction of unique TCRs that were SARS-CoV-2-associated, whereas depth meant the fraction of total T cells that were SARS-CoV-2-associated. Using the MIRA data, each spike-specific TCR was assigned both to the spike region to which the TCR was reactive and to a CD4 or CD8 class. Log10-transformed breadth and depth values were compared by one-way ANOVA with Sidak's multiple comparisons tests. TCRdb obtained this table from immuneACCESS and retained in-frame rearrangements with V and J assigned. These tables miss some clones; where compared with another copy, unresolved V genes account for less than half of the shortfall, and the remainder is unexplained. The V and J calls and the clone size are those of that table, but D and trimming were determined from the DNA. The sample contains more than 100,000 clones, around 90% of them found a single time. The ten largest clones capture approximately 7% of the sample.

Its CDR3 holds 17 amino acids, cysteine through phenylalanine. Only the CDR3 region is kept as DNA, spanning 51 bases read in frame from base 1. The germline V end is reduced by 2 bases and the J end by 0 bases; junction bases left unmatched: 9. As encoded in the germline V gene (reference sequence), CDR1 is PRHDT while CDR2 is FYEKMQ. Study-level results and caveats: Participants were mostly white British and included more females than males, and it was suggested by the authors that clonal diversity may have been underestimated. Nearly half of unique spike-specific TCRs reportedly recognized epitopes outside regions mutated in the B.1.351 and B.1.1.7 variants. In the small 56-69-year group, the increase in depth fell short of significance, most likely because of low power. Only five or six AZD1222 recipients were SARS-CoV-2 seropositive at baseline, limiting conclusions about previously exposed vaccinees. The vaccine-associated CD4 TCRs covered the entire spike protein, and the dominant responses fell in regions 160-218 and 743-854. Because no day 14 peak-response samples were available, repertoires were characterized only after the peak T cell response. After two AZD1222 doses, both the breadth and the depth of spike-specific TCRs were significantly higher than at day 0 and than in MenACWY recipients.

The sequence links TRBV13 to TRBJ2-7, and 8 junction bases match TRBD2. The sample here was peripheral blood, taken on day 0 of AZD1222 vaccination. The receptor comes from an adult in good health. CDR3 loop: CASSLSPTGTSSYEQYF. The nucleotide sequence is TGTGCCAGCAGCTTATCCCCCACCGGGACTAGCTCCTACGAGCAGTACTTC.